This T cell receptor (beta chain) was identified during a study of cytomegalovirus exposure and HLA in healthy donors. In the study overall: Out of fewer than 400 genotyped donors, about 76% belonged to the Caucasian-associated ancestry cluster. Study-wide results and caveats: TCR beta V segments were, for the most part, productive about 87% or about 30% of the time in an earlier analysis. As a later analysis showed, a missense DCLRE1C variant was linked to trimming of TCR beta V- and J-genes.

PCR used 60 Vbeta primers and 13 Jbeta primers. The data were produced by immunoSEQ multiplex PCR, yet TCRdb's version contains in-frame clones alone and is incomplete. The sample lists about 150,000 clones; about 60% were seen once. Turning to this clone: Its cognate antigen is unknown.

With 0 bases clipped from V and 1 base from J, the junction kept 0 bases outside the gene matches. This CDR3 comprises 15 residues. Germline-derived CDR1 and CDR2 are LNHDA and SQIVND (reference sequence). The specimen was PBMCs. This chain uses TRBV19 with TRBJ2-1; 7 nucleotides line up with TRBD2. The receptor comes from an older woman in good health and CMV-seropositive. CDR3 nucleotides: TGTGCCAGTAGTATAGAAGCGGGGTCCTACAATGAGCAGTTCTTC. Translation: CASSIEAGSYNEQFF.